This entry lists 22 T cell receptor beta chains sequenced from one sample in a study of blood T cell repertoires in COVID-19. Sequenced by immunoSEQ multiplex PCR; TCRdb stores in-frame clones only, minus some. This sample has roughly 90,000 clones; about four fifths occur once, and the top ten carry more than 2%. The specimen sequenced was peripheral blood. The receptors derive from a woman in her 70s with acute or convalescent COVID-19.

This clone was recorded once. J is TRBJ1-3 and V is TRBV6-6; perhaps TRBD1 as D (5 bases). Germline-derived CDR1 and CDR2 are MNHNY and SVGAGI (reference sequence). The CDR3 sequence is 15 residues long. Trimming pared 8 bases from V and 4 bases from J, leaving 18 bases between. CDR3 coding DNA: TGTGCCAGCGTAAATTCAGGAGGGACCGGAAACACCATATATTTT. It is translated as CASVNSGGTGNTIYF.

CDR3 sequence reads: CASRSLATNTEAFF. The CDR3 nucleotides read TGTGCCAGTAGAAGTTTAGCAACGAACACTGAAGCTTTCTTT. The chain has TRBV19 and TRBJ1-1; no definite D call. Trimming pared 6 bases from V and 1 base from J, leaving 12 bases between. There are 14 residues in the CDR3. Germline loops: CDR1 LNHDA, CDR2 SQIVND (reference sequence).

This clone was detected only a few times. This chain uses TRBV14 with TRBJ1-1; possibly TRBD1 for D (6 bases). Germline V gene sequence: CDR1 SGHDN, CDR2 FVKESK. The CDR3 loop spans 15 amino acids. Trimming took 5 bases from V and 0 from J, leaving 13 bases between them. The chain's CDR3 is CASSYRAGMNTEAFF. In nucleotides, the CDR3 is TGTGCCAGCAGCTACAGGGCAGGGATGAACACTGAAGCTTTCTTT.

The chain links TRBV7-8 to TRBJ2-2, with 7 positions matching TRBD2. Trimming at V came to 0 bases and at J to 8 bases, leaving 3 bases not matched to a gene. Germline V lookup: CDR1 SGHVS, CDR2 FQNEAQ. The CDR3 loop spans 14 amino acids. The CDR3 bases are TGTGCCAGCAGCTTAGCGGGGGGGTCAGGGGAGCTGTTTTTT. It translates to CASSLAGGSGELFF.

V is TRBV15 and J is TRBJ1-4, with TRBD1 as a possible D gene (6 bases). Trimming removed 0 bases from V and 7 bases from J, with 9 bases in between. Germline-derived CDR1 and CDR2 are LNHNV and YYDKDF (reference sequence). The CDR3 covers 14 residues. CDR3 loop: CATSRDRGAEKLFF. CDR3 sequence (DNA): TGTGCCACCAGCAGAGACAGGGGAGCTGAAAAACTGTTTTTT.

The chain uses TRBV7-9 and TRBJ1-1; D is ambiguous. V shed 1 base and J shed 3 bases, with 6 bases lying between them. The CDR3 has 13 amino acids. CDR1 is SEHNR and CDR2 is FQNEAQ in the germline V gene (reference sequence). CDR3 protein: CASSLVIDTEAFF. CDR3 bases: TGTGCCAGCAGCTTAGTTATCGACACTGAAGCTTTCTTT.

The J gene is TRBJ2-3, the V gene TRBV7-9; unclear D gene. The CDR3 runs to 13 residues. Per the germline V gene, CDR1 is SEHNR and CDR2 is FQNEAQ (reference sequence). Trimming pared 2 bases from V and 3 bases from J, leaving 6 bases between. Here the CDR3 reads CASSLLRTDTQYF. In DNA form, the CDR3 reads TGTGCCAGCAGCTTACTGCGGACAGATACGCAGTATTTT.

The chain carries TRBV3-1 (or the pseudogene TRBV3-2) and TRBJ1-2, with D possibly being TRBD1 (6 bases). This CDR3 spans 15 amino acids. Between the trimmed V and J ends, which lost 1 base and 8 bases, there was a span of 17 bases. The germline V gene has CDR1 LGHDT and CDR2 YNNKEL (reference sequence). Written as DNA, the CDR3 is TGTGCCAGCAGCCAAGCCGACAGGACGTCTAAGGGCTACACCTTC. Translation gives CASSQADRTSKGYTF.

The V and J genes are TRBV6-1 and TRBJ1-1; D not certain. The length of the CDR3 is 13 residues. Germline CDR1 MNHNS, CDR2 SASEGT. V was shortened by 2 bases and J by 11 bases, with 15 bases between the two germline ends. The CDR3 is CASSERRSPGAFF. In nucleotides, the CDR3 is TGTGCCAGCAGTGAAAGGCGGAGCCCGGGGGCTTTCTTT.

The CDR3 sequence is CASSQSQNNEQFF. Written as DNA, the CDR3 is TGTGCCAGCAGCCAATCCCAGAACAATGAGCAGTTCTTC. This sequence joins TRBV14 and TRBJ2-1; D call uncertain. CDR1 and CDR2 from the germline V gene are SGHDN and FVKESK. The CDR3 is made up of 13 amino acids. Trimming stripped 2 bases from V and 5 bases from J, with 7 bases between.

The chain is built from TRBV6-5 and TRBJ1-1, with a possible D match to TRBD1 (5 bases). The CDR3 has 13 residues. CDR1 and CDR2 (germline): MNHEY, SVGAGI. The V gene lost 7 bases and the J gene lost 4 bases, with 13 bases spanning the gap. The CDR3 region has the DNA TGTGCCAGCACCCCTCTGGGGGGCACTGAAGCTTTCTTT. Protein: CASTPLGGTEAFF.

CDR3 DNA: TGTGCCAGGAGGGACAGCCGGTGTCAGCCCCAGCATTTT. Its protein product is CARRDSRCQPQHF. The rearrangement joins TRBV19 to TRBJ1-5; 7 positions agree with TRBD1. The CDR3 sequence is 13 residues long. CDR1 and CDR2 from the germline V gene are LNHDA and SQIVND (reference sequence). Trimming took 9 bases from V and 6 from J; bases not matched to a gene: 8. Based on the CDR3 plus reference TRBV19 and TRBJ1-5, the full variable domain is DGGITQSPKYLFRKEGQNVTLSCEQNLNHDAMYWYRQDPGQGLRLIYYSQIVNDFQKGDIAEGYSVSREKKESFPLTVTSAQKNPTAFYLCARRDSRCQPQHFGDGTRLSIL.

CDR3 coding DNA: TGCAGTGCTAGTGAAACAGGGTTTGAGCCCCAGCATTTT. It encodes CSASETGFEPQHF. The chain joins TRBV20-1 to TRBJ1-5, with a possible D match to TRBD1 (6 bases). CDR3 length: 13 amino acids. V shed 3 bases and J shed 8 bases, with 14 bases lying between them. Germline values: CDR1 DFQATT, CDR2 SNEGSKA (reference sequence).

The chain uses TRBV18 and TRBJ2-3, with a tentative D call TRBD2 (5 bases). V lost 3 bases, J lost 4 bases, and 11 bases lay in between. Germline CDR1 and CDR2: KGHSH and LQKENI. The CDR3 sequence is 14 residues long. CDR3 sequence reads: CASSPGRYPDTQYF. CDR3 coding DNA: TGTGCCAGCTCACCGGGGAGATATCCAGATACGCAGTATTTT. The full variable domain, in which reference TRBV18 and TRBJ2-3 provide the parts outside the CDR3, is NAGVMQNPRHLVRRRGQEARLRCSPMKGHSHVYWYRQLPEEGLKFMVYLQKENIIDESGMPKERFSAEFPKEGPSILRIQQVVRGDSAAYFCASSPGRYPDTQYFGPGTRLTVL.

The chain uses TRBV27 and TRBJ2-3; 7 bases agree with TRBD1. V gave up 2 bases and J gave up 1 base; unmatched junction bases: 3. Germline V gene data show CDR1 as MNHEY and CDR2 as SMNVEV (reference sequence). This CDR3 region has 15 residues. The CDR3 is CASSLRGPRTDTQYF. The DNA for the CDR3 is TGTGCCAGCAGTTTAAGGGGGCCCCGCACAGATACGCAGTATTTT.

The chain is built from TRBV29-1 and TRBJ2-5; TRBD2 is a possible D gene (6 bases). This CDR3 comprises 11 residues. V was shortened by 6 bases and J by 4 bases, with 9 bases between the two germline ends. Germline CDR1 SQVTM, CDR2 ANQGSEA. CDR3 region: CSVNGGETQYF. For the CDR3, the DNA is TGCAGCGTAAACGGGGGAGAGACCCAGTACTTC.

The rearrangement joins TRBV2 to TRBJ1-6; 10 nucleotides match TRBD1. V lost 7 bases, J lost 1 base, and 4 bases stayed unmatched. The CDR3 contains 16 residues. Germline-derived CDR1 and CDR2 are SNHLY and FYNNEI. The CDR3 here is CASNRDRGSYNSPLHF. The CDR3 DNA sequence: TGTGCCAGCAACCGGGACAGGGGTTCCTATAATTCACCCCTCCACTTT.

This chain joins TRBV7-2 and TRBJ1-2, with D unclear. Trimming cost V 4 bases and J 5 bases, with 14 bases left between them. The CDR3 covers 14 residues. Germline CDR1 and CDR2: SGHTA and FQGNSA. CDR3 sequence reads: CASSSNSGGYGYTF. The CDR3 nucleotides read TGTGCCAGCAGCTCCAACAGCGGAGGGTATGGCTACACCTTC.

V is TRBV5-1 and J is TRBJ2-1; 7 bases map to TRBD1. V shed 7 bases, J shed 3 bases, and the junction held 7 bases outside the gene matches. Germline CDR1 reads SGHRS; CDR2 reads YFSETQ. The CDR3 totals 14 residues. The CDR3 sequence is CASQPGTDYNEQFF. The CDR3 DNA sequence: TGCGCCAGCCAACCCGGGACAGACTACAATGAGCAGTTCTTC.

CDR3: CATNTRTANNEQFF. Here the CDR3 DNA reads TGTGCCACCAATACCAGGACAGCAAACAATGAGCAGTTCTTC. The chain uses TRBV6-6 and TRBJ2-1; D is possibly TRBD1 (6 bases). Per germline, CDR1 MNHNY and CDR2 SVGAGI (reference sequence). The germline V and J ends were trimmed by 10 bases and 5 bases, with 18 bases remaining between them. The CDR3 length is 14 residues.

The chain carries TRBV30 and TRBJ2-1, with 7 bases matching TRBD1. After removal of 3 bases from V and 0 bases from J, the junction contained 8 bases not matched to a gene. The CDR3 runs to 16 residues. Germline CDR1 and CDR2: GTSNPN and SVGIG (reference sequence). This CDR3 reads CAWRKRGRGSYNEQFF. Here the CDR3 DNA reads TGTGCCTGGAGAAAAAGGGGGCGAGGCTCCTACAATGAGCAGTTCTTC.

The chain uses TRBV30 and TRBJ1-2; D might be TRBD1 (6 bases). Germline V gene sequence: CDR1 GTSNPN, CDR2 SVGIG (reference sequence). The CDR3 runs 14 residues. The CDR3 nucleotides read TGTGCAGGGGGGGTAACACCGCGGAACTATGGCTACACCTTC. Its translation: CAGGVTPRNYGYTF. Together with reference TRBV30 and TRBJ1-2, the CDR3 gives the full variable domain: SQTIHQWPATLVQPVGSPLSLECTVEGTSNPNLYWYRQAAGRGLQLLFYSVGIGQISSEVPQNLSASRPQDRQFILSSKKLLLSDSGFYLCAGGVTPRNYGYTFGSGTRLTVV.